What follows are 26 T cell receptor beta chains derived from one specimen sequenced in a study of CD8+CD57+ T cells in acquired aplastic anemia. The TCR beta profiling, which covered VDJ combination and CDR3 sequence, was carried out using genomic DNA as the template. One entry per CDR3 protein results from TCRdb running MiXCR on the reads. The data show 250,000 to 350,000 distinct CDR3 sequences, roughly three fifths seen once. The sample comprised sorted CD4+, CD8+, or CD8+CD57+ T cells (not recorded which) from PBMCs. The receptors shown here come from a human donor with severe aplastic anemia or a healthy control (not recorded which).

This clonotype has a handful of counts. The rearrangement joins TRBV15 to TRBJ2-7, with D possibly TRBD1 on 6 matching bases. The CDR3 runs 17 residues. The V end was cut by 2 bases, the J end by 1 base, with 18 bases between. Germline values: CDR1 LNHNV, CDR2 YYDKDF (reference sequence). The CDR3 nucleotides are TGTGCCACCAGCAGAAGAACCAGGGGAATTACGTCCTACGAGCAGTACTTC. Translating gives CATSRRTRGITSYEQYF.

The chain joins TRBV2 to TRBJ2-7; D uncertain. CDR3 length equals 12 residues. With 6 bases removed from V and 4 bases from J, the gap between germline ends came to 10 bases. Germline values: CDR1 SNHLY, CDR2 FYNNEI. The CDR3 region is CASRPSKYEQYF. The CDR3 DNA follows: TGTGCCAGCAGGCCCAGCAAATACGAGCAGTACTTC.

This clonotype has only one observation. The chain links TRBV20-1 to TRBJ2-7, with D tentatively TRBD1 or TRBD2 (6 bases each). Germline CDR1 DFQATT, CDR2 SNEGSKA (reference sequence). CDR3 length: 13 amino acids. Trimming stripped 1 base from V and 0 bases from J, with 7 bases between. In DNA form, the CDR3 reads TGCAGTGCTAGAGCGGGGGCCTCCTACGAGCAGTACTTC. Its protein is CSARAGASYEQYF.

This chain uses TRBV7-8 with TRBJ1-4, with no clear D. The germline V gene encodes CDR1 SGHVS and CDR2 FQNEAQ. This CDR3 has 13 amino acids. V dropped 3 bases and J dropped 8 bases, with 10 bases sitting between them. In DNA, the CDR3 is TGTGCCAGCAGCTTCTCGCGGCTAGAAAAACTGTTTTTT. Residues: CASSFSRLEKLFF.

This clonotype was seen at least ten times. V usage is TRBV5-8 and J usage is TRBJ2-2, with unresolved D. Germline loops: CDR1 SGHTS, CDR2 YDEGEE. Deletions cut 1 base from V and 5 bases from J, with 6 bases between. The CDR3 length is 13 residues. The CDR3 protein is CASSLPGTGELFF. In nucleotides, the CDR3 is TGTGCCAGCAGCTTGCCCGGGACCGGGGAGCTGTTTTTT.

The CDR3 spells CASSDSGYSSNEQFF. DNA for the CDR3: TGTGCCAGCAGTGACTCAGGGTACAGTTCCAATGAGCAGTTCTTC. This chain joins TRBV6-4 and TRBJ2-1, with no clear D. V was cut by 0 bases and J by 6 bases, with 12 bases left in between. This CDR3 has 15 residues. Germline V gene data show CDR1 as MRHNA and CDR2 as SNTAGT.

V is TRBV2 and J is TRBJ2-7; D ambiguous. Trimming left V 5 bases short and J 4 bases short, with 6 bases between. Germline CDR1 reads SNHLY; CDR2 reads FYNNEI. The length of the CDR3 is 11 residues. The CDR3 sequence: CASSRQYEQYF. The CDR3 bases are TGTGCCAGCAGTCGCCAGTACGAGCAGTACTTC.

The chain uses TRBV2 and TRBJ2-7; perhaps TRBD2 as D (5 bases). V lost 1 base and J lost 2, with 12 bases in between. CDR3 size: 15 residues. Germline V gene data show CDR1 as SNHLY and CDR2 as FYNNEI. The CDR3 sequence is CASSEGSGIPYEQYF. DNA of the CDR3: TGTGCCAGCAGTGAAGGGTCCGGGATTCCCTACGAGCAGTACTTC.

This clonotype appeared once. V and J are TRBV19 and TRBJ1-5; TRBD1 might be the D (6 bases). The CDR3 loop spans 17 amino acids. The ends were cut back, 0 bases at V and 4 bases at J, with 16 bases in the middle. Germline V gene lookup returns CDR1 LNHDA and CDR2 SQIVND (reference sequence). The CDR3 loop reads CASSIDLWGGGNQPQHF. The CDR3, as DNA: TGTGCCAGTAGTATAGATCTATGGGGAGGGGGGAATCAGCCCCAGCATTTT.

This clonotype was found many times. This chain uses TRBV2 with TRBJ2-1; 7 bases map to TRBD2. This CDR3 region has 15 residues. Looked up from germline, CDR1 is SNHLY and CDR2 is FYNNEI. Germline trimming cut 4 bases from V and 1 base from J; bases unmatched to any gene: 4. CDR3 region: CASSGQAGSYNEQFF. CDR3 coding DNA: TGTGCCAGCAGTGGACAAGCGGGATCCTACAATGAGCAGTTCTTC.

The CDR3 region is CASSYPGVANYGYTF. Written as DNA, the CDR3 is TGTGCCAGCAGTTACCCGGGAGTCGCTAACTATGGCTACACCTTC. This sequence joins TRBV28 and TRBJ1-2; D gene unclear. The CDR3 length is 15 residues. The germline V gene has CDR1 MDHEN and CDR2 SYDVKM. V shed 4 bases and J shed 0 bases, with 12 bases lying between them.

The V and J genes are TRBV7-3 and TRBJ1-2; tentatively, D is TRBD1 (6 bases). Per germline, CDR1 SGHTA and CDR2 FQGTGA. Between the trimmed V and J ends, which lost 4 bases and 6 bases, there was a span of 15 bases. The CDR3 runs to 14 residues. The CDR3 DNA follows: TGTGCCAGCAGCTCCCTCGGACAGCGAGATGGCTACACCTTC. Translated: CASSSLGQRDGYTF.

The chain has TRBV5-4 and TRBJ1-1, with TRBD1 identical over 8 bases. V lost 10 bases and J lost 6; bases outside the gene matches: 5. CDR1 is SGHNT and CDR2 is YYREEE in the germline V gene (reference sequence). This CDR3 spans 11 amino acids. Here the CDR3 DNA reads TGTGCCGACAGGGGTGGCTCTGAAGCTTTCTTT. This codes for CADRGGSEAFF.

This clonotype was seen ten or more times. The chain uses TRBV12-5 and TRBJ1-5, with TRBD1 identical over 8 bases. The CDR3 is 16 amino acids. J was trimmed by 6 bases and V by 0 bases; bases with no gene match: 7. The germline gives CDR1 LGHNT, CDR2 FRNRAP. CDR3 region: CASGLVRAGGVQPQHF. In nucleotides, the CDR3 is TGTGCTAGTGGTTTGGTACGGGCAGGGGGCGTTCAGCCCCAGCATTTT.

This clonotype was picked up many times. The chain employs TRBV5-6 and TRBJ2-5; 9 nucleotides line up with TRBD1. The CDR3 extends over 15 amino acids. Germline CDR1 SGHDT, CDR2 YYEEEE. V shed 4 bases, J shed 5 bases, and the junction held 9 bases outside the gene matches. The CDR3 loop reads CASSPTDRGRETQYF. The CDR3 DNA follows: TGTGCCAGCAGCCCCACGGACAGGGGAAGGGAGACCCAGTACTTC.

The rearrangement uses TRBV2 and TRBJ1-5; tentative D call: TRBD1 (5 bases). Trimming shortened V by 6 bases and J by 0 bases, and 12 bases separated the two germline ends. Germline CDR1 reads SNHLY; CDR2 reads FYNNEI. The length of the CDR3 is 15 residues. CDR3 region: CASRGTEYSNQPQHF. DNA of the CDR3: TGTGCCAGCAGGGGGACGGAGTATAGCAATCAGCCCCAGCATTTT.

For the CDR3, the DNA is TGTGCCAGCAGCCAAGTAGGGAAACTAAGTAGTTCACCCCTCCACTTT. It codes for CASSQVGKLSSSPLHF. The chain is built from TRBV14 and TRBJ1-6; D is undetermined. V was shortened by 1 base and J by 9 bases, with 16 bases between the two germline ends. The CDR3 is 16 amino acids. CDR1 is SGHDN, CDR2 FVKESK, per germline. The full variable domain, its missing parts supplied by reference TRBV14 and TRBJ1-6, is EAGVTQFPSHSVIEKGQTVTLRCDPISGHDNLYWYRRVMGKEIKFLLHFVKESKQDESGMPNNRFLAERTGGTYSTLKVQPAELEDSGVYFCASSQVGKLSSSPLHFGNGTRLTVT.

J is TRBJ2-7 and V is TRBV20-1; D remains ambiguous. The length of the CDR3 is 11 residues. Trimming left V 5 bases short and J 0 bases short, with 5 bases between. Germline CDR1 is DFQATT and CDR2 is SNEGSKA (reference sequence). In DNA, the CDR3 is TGCAGTGCTCGGAGCTCCTACGAGCAGTACTTC. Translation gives CSARSSYEQYF.

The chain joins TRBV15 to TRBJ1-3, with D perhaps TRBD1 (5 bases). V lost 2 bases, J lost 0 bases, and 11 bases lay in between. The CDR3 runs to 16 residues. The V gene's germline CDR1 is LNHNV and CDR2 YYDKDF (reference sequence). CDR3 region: CATSRTWGDSGNTIYF. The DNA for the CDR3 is TGTGCCACCAGCAGAACTTGGGGGGACTCTGGAAACACCATATATTTT. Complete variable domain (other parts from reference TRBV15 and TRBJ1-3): DAMVIQNPRYQVTQFGKPVTLSCSQTLNHNVMYWYQQKSSQAPKLLFHYYDKDFNNEADTPDNFQSRRPNTSFCFLDIRSPGLGDTAMYLCATSRTWGDSGNTIYFGEGSWLTVV.

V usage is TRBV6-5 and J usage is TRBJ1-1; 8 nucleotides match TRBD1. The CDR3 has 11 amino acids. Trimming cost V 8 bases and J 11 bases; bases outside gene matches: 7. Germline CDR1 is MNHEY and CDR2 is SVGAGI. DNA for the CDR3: TGTGCCAGCGGAACAGGGGGTGTGGCTTTCTTT. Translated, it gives CASGTGGVAFF.

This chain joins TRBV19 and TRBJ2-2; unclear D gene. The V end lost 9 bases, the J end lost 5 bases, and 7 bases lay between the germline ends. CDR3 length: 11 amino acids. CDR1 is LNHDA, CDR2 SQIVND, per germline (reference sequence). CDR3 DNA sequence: TGTGCCAGCGGTAGGACCGGGGAGCTGTTTTTT. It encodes CASGRTGELFF.

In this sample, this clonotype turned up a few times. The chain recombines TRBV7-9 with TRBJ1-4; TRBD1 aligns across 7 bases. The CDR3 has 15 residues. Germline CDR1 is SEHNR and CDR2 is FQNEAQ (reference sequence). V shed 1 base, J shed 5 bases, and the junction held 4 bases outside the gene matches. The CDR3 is CASSLGDRENEKLFF. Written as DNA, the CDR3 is TGTGCCAGCAGCTTAGGTGACAGGGAAAATGAAAAACTGTTTTTT.

Here the CDR3 reads CASSWGGGSYEQYF. The CDR3 region has the DNA TGTGCCAGCAGCTGGGGCGGGGGGAGCTACGAGCAGTACTTC. The J gene is TRBJ2-7, the V gene TRBV5-6, with 8 bases aligning to TRBD2. The CDR3 is 14 amino acids. CDR1 is SGHDT, CDR2 YYEEEE, per germline. The V and J ends lost 3 bases and 3 bases, in that order; junction bases with no gene match: 5.

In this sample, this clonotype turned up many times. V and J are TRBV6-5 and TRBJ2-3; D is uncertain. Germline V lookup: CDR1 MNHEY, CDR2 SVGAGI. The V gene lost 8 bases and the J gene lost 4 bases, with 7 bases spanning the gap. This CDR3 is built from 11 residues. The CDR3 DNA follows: TGTGCCAGCTTGAACGCAGATACGCAGTATTTT. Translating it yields CASLNADTQYF.

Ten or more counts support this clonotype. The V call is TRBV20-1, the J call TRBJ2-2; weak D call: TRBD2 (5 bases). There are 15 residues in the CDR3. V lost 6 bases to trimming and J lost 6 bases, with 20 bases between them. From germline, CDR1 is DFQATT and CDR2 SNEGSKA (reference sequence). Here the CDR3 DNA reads TGCAGTGCGTTGCCCGGGAACCTAGCAGCCGGGGAGCTGTTTTTT. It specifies CSALPGNLAAGELFF.

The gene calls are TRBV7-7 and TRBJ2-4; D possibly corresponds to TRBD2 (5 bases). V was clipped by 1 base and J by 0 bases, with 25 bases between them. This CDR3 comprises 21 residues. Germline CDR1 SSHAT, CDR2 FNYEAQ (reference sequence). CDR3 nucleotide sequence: TGTGCCAGCAGCTTAGTATGGCGGGCAGGTACCCTACAATTAGCCAAAAACATTCAGTACTTC. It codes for CASSLVWRAGTLQLAKNIQYF.